The 24 T cell receptor beta chains given below trace back to one sample, sequenced in a study of T cells in Graves' hyperthyroidism and ophthalmopathy (dated by TCRdb to about 2019). The protocol used for the library was multiplex PCR. Data came from an Illumina HiSeq 2000. TCR beta CDR3 regions were amplified from RNA transcripts. The first round of RT-PCR for the TCR CDR3 was performed with the HTBI primer set and the Qiagen OneStep RT-PCR kit. TCRdb reprocessing: public reads trimmed at Q25 with fastp, clones called with MiXCR, in-frame beta chains kept. Every CDR3 protein is listed once, alongside the most common genes and DNA of its rows. Present in this sample are fewer than 650,000 distinct CDR3 sequences, approximately 15% of which were seen just once. The top ten hold approximately 15% of the sample. Sequenced material: blood. These receptors came from a woman aged 40 to 50 with Graves' hyperthyroidism.

The chain is built from TRBV5-1 and TRBJ2-7; the match to TRBD1 covers 8 bases. With 0 bases clipped from V and 4 bases from J, the junction kept 3 bases outside the gene matches. The CDR3 is 14 residues long. CDR1 and CDR2 (germline): SGHRS, YFSETQ. DNA for the CDR3: TGCGCCAGCAGCTTGGATGACAGGGGTTACGAGCAGTACTTC. This encodes CASSLDDRGYEQYF.

This clonotype has only one observation. This chain joins TRBV19 and TRBJ2-7; D unresolved. From germline, CDR1 is LNHDA and CDR2 SQIVND (reference sequence). The CDR3 consists of 14 residues. Trimming removed 7 bases at V and 0 bases at J, with 13 bases between. The CDR3 DNA follows: TGTGCCAGTACCCCGGACGCTGACTCCTACGAGCAGTACTTC. Translating it yields CASTPDADSYEQYF.

This clonotype was observed a handful of times. V and J are TRBV4-2 and TRBJ2-3; TRBD2 is a possible D gene (5 bases). Trimming took off 0 bases at V and 6 bases at J, with 10 bases between the two ends. The CDR3 is 14 amino acids. In germline, CDR1 is LGHNA, CDR2 YNFKEQ. CDR3 protein: CASSQDSPGDTQYF. The DNA for the CDR3 is TGTGCCAGCAGCCAAGATTCGCCGGGGGATACGCAGTATTTT.

This clonotype was counted at least ten times. The chain carries TRBV28 and TRBJ1-2; perhaps TRBD1 as D (5 bases). Trimming stripped 3 bases from V and 8 bases from J, with 10 bases between. The CDR3 sequence is 12 residues long. The germline gives CDR1 MDHEN, CDR2 SYDVKM. The CDR3 DNA sequence: TGTGCCAGCAGTTTCTTCAGGGCGGGCTACACCTTC. Its translation is CASSFFRAGYTF.

This clonotype has ten or more counts. The chain employs TRBV29-1 and TRBJ2-3; maybe TRBD2 (6 bases). The ends were cut back, 7 bases at V and 6 bases at J, with 11 bases in the middle. This CDR3 spans 11 amino acids. Germline V lookup: CDR1 SQVTM, CDR2 ANQGSEA. CDR3 sequence reads: CSALTSDTQYF. CDR3 in DNA: TGCAGCGCCTTGACTAGTGATACGCAGTATTTT.

A note on this clonotype: Possible read error: a much larger clone is one base away. This rearrangement joins TRBV7-9 to TRBJ2-1; 7 nucleotides line up with TRBD2. The CDR3 covers 15 residues. The V gene's germline CDR1 is SEHNR and CDR2 FQNEAQ (reference sequence). CDR3 sequence reads: CASSLFAGVYNGQFF. In nucleotides, the CDR3 is TGTGCCAGCAGCTTATTCGCGGGAGTCTACAATGGGCAGTTCTTC.

This clonotype was recorded many times. V and J are TRBV27 and TRBJ1-3, with 7 bases fitting TRBD1. CDR3 length: 15 residues. After removal of 4 bases from V and 1 base from J, the junction contained 4 bases not matched to a gene. Germline V gene data show CDR1 as MNHEY and CDR2 as SMNVEV (reference sequence). The CDR3 loop reads CASSSRGQSGNTIYF. The CDR3 DNA sequence: TGTGCCAGCAGTTCGAGGGGACAGTCTGGAAACACCATATATTTT.

This clonotype was seen a few times. V is TRBV4-2 and J is TRBJ2-1, with D unresolved. Looked up from germline, CDR1 is LGHNA and CDR2 is YNFKEQ. The CDR3 is made up of 16 amino acids. V shed 0 bases and J shed 0 bases, with 9 bases lying between them. The CDR3 here is CASSQDSLSSYNEQFF. The CDR3 DNA reads TGTGCCAGCAGCCAAGACTCCTTAAGCTCCTACAATGAGCAGTTCTTC.

This chain uses TRBV25-1 with TRBJ1-4; 10 bases align to TRBD1. V trimming: 4 bases; J trimming: 4 bases; junction bases outside the gene matches: 3. This CDR3 comprises 15 residues. Germline assignment: CDR1 MGHDK and CDR2 SYGVNS. The CDR3 DNA follows: TGTGCCAGCAGTGTGGGGACAGGGGTTAATGAAAAACTGTTTTTT. It is translated as CASSVGTGVNEKLFF. Full variable domain (rest looked up from reference TRBV25-1 and TRBJ1-4): EADIYQTPRYLVIGTGKKITLECSQTMGHDKMYWYQQDPGMELHLIHYSYGVNSTEKGDLSSESTVSRIRTEHFPLTLESARPSHTSQYLCASSVGTGVNEKLFFGSGTQLSVL.

In its sample, this clonotype was seen many times. The V and J genes are TRBV7-8 and TRBJ2-7; 10 positions agree with TRBD1. Germline V lookup: CDR1 SGHVS, CDR2 FQNEAQ. With 4 bases clipped from V and 7 bases from J, the junction kept 10 bases outside the gene matches. This CDR3 contains 15 residues. CDR3 sequence: CASSSAGTGVYEQYF. For the CDR3, the DNA is TGTGCCAGCAGCTCCGCCGGGACAGGGGTGTATGAGCAGTACTTC.

This clonotype was found many times. The V call is TRBV6-1, the J call TRBJ1-2; 9 bases agree with TRBD1. V gave up 6 bases and J gave up 4 bases; unmatched junction bases: 6. The length of the CDR3 is 14 residues. Germline-derived CDR1 and CDR2 are MNHNS and SASEGT. The CDR3 region is CASRRTGDFYGYTF. The CDR3 DNA is TGTGCCAGCAGGCGGACAGGGGATTTCTATGGCTACACCTTC.

This sequence joins TRBV7-6 and TRBJ2-2, with 14 nucleotides matching TRBD2. Looked up from germline, CDR1 is SGHVS and CDR2 is FNYEAQ. The CDR3 length is 18 residues. The junction had 11 bases not matched to a gene; V was cut back by 4 bases and J by 7 bases. Written as DNA, the CDR3 is TGTGCCAGCAGCTCCGGGACTAGCGGGAGTCTATTTGGCGGGGAGCTGTTTTTT. This translates into CASSSGTSGSLFGGELFF.

The sample holds many counts of this clonotype. The rearrangement joins TRBV5-1 to TRBJ1-1, with TRBD1 as a possible D gene (5 bases). CDR1 is SGHRS and CDR2 is YFSETQ in the germline V gene. V lost 0 bases, J lost 2 bases, and 17 bases lay in between. CDR3 length: 17 residues. CDR3 nucleotide sequence: TGCGCCAGCAGCTTGGAGACACCTAGGGGCTATAACACTGAAGCTTTCTTT. This translates into CASSLETPRGYNTEAFF. Together with reference TRBV5-1 and TRBJ1-1, the CDR3 gives the full variable domain: KAGVTQTPRYLIKTRGQQVTLSCSPISGHRSVSWYQQTPGQGLQFLFEYFSETQRNKGNFPGRFSGRQFSNSRSEMNVSTLELGDSALYLCASSLETPRGYNTEAFFGQGTRLTVV.

With respect to this clonotype: Just one base apart from a much larger clone, this may be a read error. The J gene is TRBJ2-1, the V gene TRBV30; TRBD1 is a possible D gene (5 bases). Germline assignment: CDR1 GTSNPN and CDR2 SVGIG (reference sequence). There are 16 residues in the CDR3. V lost 4 bases and J lost 0, with 16 bases in between. The CDR3 here is CAWTYSRQGSYNEQFF. The CDR3 DNA sequence: TGTGCCTGGACATATTCACGGCAGGGCTCCTACAATGAGCAGTTCTTC.

V usage is TRBV29-1 and J usage is TRBJ2-7; 11 nucleotides align to TRBD1. The V and J ends lost 0 bases and 6 bases, in that order; junction bases with no gene match: 7. Per the germline V gene, CDR1 is SQVTM and CDR2 is ANQGSEA. The CDR3 consists of 15 residues. CDR3 coding DNA: TGCAGCGTTGAAGAGGGGACAGGGGGTGTGGCCGAGCAGTACTTC. Protein: CSVEEGTGGVAEQYF.

V usage is TRBV11-2 and J usage is TRBJ2-1, with D uncertain. This CDR3 is 13 amino acids long. Trimming took 1 base from V and 10 from J, leaving 11 bases between them. Germline values: CDR1 SGHAT, CDR2 FQNNGV. The CDR3 DNA follows: TGTGCCAGCAGCTTAGGAGCGATGACGGAGCAGTTCTTC. Its protein product is CASSLGAMTEQFF.

This clonotype was seen many times. This chain joins TRBV2 and TRBJ1-1; D is unclear. The CDR3 sequence is 14 residues long. Germline V gene lookup returns CDR1 SNHLY and CDR2 FYNNEI. The V and J ends lost 4 bases and 2 bases respectively, with 11 bases between them. The CDR3 is CASSGWQSNTEAFF. In DNA form, the CDR3 reads TGTGCCAGCAGTGGTTGGCAGAGTAACACTGAAGCTTTCTTT.

The gene calls are TRBV27 and TRBJ2-2, with 8 bases lining up with TRBD1. This CDR3 has 17 amino acids. Unmatched junction bases numbered 5, after V lost 2 bases and J lost 0 bases. In germline, CDR1 is MNHEY, CDR2 SMNVEV (reference sequence). The CDR3 DNA follows: TGTGCCAGCAGTTTACTTGGACAGGGCGCGAACACCGGGGAGCTGTTTTTT. This gives the protein CASSLLGQGANTGELFF.

This clonotype appeared a few times. The chain couples TRBV4-2 to TRBJ2-1; D tentatively reads TRBD1 or TRBD2 (5 bases each). The germline V gene has CDR1 LGHNA and CDR2 YNFKEQ. V dropped 0 bases and J dropped 0 bases, with 12 bases sitting between them. The length of the CDR3 is 17 residues. CDR3 sequence (DNA): TGTGCCAGCAGCCAAGACGGGGCGGCTAGCTCCTACAATGAGCAGTTCTTC. Protein sequence: CASSQDGAASSYNEQFF.

This chain joins TRBV20-1 and TRBJ2-7; D is ambiguous. CDR1 and CDR2 (germline): DFQATT, SNEGSKA (reference sequence). CDR3 length equals 11 residues. The V gene lost 6 bases and the J gene lost 3 bases, with 9 bases spanning the gap. CDR3 nucleotide sequence: TGCAGTGCCTCCCTTATCTACGAGCAGTACTTC. Its translation is CSASLIYEQYF.

The CDR3 loop is CASSGRLAGHETQYF. CDR3 coding DNA: TGTGCCAGCAGCGGGCGACTAGCGGGGCACGAGACCCAGTACTTC. The rearrangement links TRBV7-9 to TRBJ2-5; the match to TRBD2 covers 11 bases. From germline, CDR1 is SEHNR and CDR2 FQNEAQ (reference sequence). This CDR3 contains 15 residues. The V and J ends lost 5 bases and 5 bases, in that order; junction bases with no gene match: 7.

The chain carries TRBV30 and TRBJ2-7; D is possibly TRBD1 or TRBD2 (5 bases each). The V end lost 4 bases, the J end lost 1 base, and 11 bases lay between the germline ends. The length of the CDR3 is 13 residues. Per the germline V gene, CDR1 is GTSNPN and CDR2 is SVGIG (reference sequence). The CDR3 sequence is CAWKRDGSYEQYF. The CDR3, as DNA: TGTGCCTGGAAACGGGACGGGTCCTACGAGCAGTACTTC.

Many counts were recorded for this clonotype. The V call is TRBV20-1, the J call TRBJ2-2; D is perhaps TRBD2 (6 bases). Germline loops: CDR1 DFQATT, CDR2 SNEGSKA (reference sequence). The CDR3 has 16 residues. Trimming took 0 bases from V and 1 from J, leaving 12 bases between them. The CDR3 is CSARDWGLMNTGELFF. Written as DNA, the CDR3 is TGCAGTGCTAGAGATTGGGGACTGATGAACACCGGGGAGCTGTTTTTT.

This clonotype was detected only a few times. The chain is built from TRBV2 and TRBJ1-5, with D maybe TRBD1 (5 bases). Germline V gene lookup returns CDR1 SNHLY and CDR2 FYNNEI. Trimming removed 5 bases from V and 2 bases from J, with 22 bases in between. The CDR3 sequence is 18 residues long. The CDR3 spells CASSNVGGLDIRNQPQHF. Written as DNA, the CDR3 is TGTGCCAGCAGTAACGTCGGGGGTTTGGATATCCGCAATCAGCCCCAGCATTTT. Based on the CDR3 plus reference TRBV2 and TRBJ1-5, the full variable domain is EPEVTQTPSHQVTQMGQEVILRCVPISNHLYFYWYRQILGQKVEFLVSFYNNEISEKSEIFDDQFSVERPDGSNFTLKIRSTKLEDSAMYFCASSNVGGLDIRNQPQHFGDGTRLSIL.